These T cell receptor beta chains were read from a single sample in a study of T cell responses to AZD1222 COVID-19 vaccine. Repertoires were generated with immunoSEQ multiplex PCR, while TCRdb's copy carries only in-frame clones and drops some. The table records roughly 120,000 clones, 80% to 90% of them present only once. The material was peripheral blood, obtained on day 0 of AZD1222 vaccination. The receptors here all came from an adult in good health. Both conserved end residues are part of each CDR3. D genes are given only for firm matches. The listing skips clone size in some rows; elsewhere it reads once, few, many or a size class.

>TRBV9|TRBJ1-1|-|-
CASSPTGWNTEAFF
TGTGCCAGCAGCCCCACGGGATGGAACACTGAAGCTTTCTTT
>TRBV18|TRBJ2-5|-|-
CASSPDRQETQYF
TGTGCCAGCTCACCGGACAGACAAGAGACCCAGTACTTC
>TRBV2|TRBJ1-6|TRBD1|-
CASSDGLGQGNSPLHF
TGTGCCAGCAGTGACGGGCTAGGACAGGGAAATTCACCCCTCCACTTT
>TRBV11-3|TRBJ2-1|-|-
CASSLDGLLYNEQFF
TGTGCCAGCAGCTTAGACGGACTCCTCTACAATGAGCAGTTCTTC
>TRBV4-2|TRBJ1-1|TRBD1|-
CASSPRTGSITEAFF
TGTGCCAGCAGCCCCAGGACAGGGAGTATCACTGAAGCTTTCTTT
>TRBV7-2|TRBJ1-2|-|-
CASSFFQADYGYTF
TGTGCCAGCAGCTTTTTTCAGGCCGACTATGGCTACACCTTC
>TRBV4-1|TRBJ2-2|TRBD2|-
CASSRSGSFDTGELFF
TGCGCCAGCAGCCGAAGCGGGAGCTTCGACACCGGGGAGCTGTTTTTT
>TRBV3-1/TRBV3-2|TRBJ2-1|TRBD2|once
CASSQVGRGGRNEQFF
TGTGCCAGCAGCCAAGTTGGACGGGGGGGCCGGAATGAGCAGTTCTTC
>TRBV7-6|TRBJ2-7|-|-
CASSAQTGGGVYEQYF
TGTGCCAGCAGCGCTCAGACAGGAGGGGGAGTCTACGAGCAGTACTTC
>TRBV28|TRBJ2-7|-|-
CASSLNGYEQYF
TGTGCCAGCAGTTTAAATGGCTACGAGCAGTACTTC
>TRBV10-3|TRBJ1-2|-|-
CAISEGPEFYGYTF
TGTGCCATCAGTGAGGGACCGGAATTCTATGGCTACACCTTC
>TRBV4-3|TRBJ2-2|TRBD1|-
CASTPGQGALGTGELFF
TGCGCCAGCACGCCGGGACAGGGGGCCCTGGGAACCGGGGAGCTGTTTTTT
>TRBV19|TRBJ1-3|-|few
CASRPGRLPEGNTIYF
TGTGCCAGTAGACCGGGACGACTCCCGGAAGGAAACACCATATATTTT
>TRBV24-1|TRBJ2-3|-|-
CATSDPRERSTDTQYF
TGTGCCACCAGTGACCCCAGGGAGCGGAGCACAGATACGCAGTATTTT
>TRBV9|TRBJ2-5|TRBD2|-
CASSLSGGRLQETQYF
TGTGCCAGCAGCCTATCGGGGGGGCGACTACAAGAGACCCAGTACTTC
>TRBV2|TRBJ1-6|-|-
CASSLRDGGRQSSPLHF
TGTGCCAGCAGTCTCCGGGACGGAGGTCGTCAGAGTTCACCCCTCCACTTT